The rows below give T cell receptor beta chains drawn from one sample of a study of beta chain features in type 1 diabetes. Method: immunoSEQ multiplex PCR; TCRdb's copy keeps in-frame clones and lacks some. The data show 680,000 or so clones, roughly 15% seen once. Sequencing was carried out using naive CD4+ T cells from blood. The receptor source for this set is a man aged 18 to 29 in good health. CDR3s include the opening cysteine and the closing phenylalanine or tryptophan. The D gene is left open where the match is weak. Where a row states a size, it is once, few, many or the class of an expanded clone; other rows omit it.

D	size	V	J	DNA	CDR3
TRBD1	few	TRBV19	TRBJ1-2	TGTGCCAGTAGTCTTCATGGGACAGATAAAGCTAACTATGGCTACACCTTC	CASSLHGTDKANYGYTF
TRBD2	few	TRBV11-3	TRBJ2-1	TGTGCCAGCAGCTTAGGCGGGGGGCACAATGAGCAGTTCTTC	CASSLGGGHNEQFF
-	-	TRBV7-2	TRBJ1-1	TGTGCCAGCAGGGCGACAGTTTTGAACACTGAAGCTTTCTTT	CASRATVLNTEAFF
TRBD2	few	TRBV9	TRBJ2-1	TGTGCCAGCAGCCTCCAGGGACTAGCGGACAATGAGCAGTTCTTC	CASSLQGLADNEQFF
-	-	TRBV28	TRBJ1-2	TGTGCCAGCAGTTCTGGGCAGGCCGGAGGCAGCTACACCTTC	CASSSGQAGGSYTF
TRBD1	-	TRBV6-5	TRBJ2-7	TGTGCCAGCAGCCTTGGACAGGGGGTCTACGAGCAGTACTTC	CASSLGQGVYEQYF
-	-	TRBV7-2	TRBJ1-6	TGTGCCAGCAGTCGACAGGCGTTTAATTCACCCCTCCACTTT	CASSRQAFNSPLHF
-	few	TRBV5-5	TRBJ2-7	TGTGCCAGCAGCTTGGCGCACTACGAGCAGTACTTC	CASSLAHYEQYF
-	-	TRBV5-1	TRBJ2-7	TGCGCCAGCAGCTTGGGACAGGCGAAATTCTACGAGCAGTACTTC	CASSLGQAKFYEQYF
-	few	TRBV12-5	TRBJ2-3	TGTGCTAGTGCTACCTCTTCCTCGAGTTGGGGGCCCACAGATACGCAGTATTTT	CASATSSSSWGPTDTQYF
TRBD1	-	TRBV15	TRBJ1-5	TGTGCCACCAGCCCGACAGGGGATCAGCCCCAGCATTTT	CATSPTGDQPQHF
TRBD1	few	TRBV25-1	TRBJ1-2	TGTGCCAGCAGTGAAAGACTAGGACAGGGCGGATATGGCTACACCTTC	CASSERLGQGGYGYTF
TRBD2	-	TRBV5-1	TRBJ2-4	TGCGCCAGCAGTCGTACTAGCGGGAAAGAGAACATTCAGTACTTC	CASSRTSGKENIQYF
TRBD1	few	TRBV5-1	TRBJ1-2	TGCGCCAGCAGCTTTCGCCGGACAGGGGTCGAGGTCTATGGCTACACCTTC	CASSFRRTGVEVYGYTF
TRBD1	few	TRBV30	TRBJ1-1	TGTGCCTGGAGTCGGAGGGACAGGGGGTACACTGAAGCTTTCTTT	CAWSRRDRGYTEAFF
TRBD2	-	TRBV4-3	TRBJ2-6	TGCGCCAGCAGCCAAGGGGTAGCGGGGGGCTCTGGGGCCAACGTCCTGACTTTC	CASSQGVAGGSGANVLTF
-	few	TRBV9	TRBJ2-3	TGTGCCAGCAGCCCGAAATCCCTGAGCACAGATACGCAGTATTTT	CASSPKSLSTDTQYF
TRBD1	-	TRBV2	TRBJ2-1	TGTGCCAGCAGTGAAGCCCAGGGACAGTTAGTTTTGTTCTTC	CASSEAQGQLVLFF
TRBD1	-	TRBV7-3	TRBJ2-7	TGTGCCAGCAGCTTAAAACAGGGGCCCTACGAGCAGTACTTC	CASSLKQGPYEQYF
-	-	TRBV7-9	TRBJ1-1	TGTGCCAGCAGCTTACTGGGGGGCAAGAACACTGAAGCTTTCTTT	CASSLLGGKNTEAFF
TRBD1	-	TRBV25-1	TRBJ1-2	TGTGCCAGCAGTGAAAGTAGGGGGCTACGGTATGGCTACACCTTC	CASSESRGLRYGYTF
-	few	TRBV5-1	TRBJ2-3	TGCGCCAGCAGCTTGTTTGCGGTTAGGGAGGATACGCAGTATTTT	CASSLFAVREDTQYF
TRBD2	-	TRBV28	TRBJ2-7	TGTGCCAGCAGCCCGGGAGGGCCAATCTACGAGCAGTACTTC	CASSPGGPIYEQYF
TRBD2	-	TRBV28	TRBJ2-5	TGTGCCAGCAGTTCAGCGGGAGGAGGGCCAGAGACCCAGTACTTC	CASSSAGGGPETQYF
-	few	TRBV5-1	TRBJ2-3	TGCGCCAGCAGTCCCGACAGTCTCGGCCCCACAGATACGCAGTATTTT	CASSPDSLGPTDTQYF
-	few	TRBV7-7	TRBJ2-5	TGTGCTAGCAGCTTAGCGATGAGTGGCCTCTCGGCCCAGTACTTC	CASSLAMSGLSAQYF
-	-	TRBV4-3	TRBJ2-5	TGCGCCAGCAGCCAGTTGGGGGTCGGGACCCAGTACTTC	CASSQLGVGTQYF
-	few	TRBV6-5	TRBJ2-6	TGTGCCAGCAGTTACCAGGGCTCTGGGGCCAACGTCCTGACTTTC	CASSYQGSGANVLTF
TRBD2	few	TRBV5-4	TRBJ2-7	TGTGCCAGCAGTTATTTCGGGACTAGCCCACCTGAGCAGTACTTC	CASSYFGTSPPEQYF
-	few	TRBV6-5	TRBJ1-1	TGTGCCAGCAGGCAAGGACAGATGAACACTGAAGCTTTCTTT	CASRQGQMNTEAFF
TRBD1	few	TRBV7-9	TRBJ1-5	TGTGCCAGCAGCCAGGGGGCCCAGCCCCAGCATTTT	CASSQGAQPQHF
-	few	TRBV4-2	TRBJ2-3	TGTGCCAGCAGCCTGGAGCGGACAACAGATACGCAGTATTTT	CASSLERTTDTQYF
-	-	TRBV6-1	TRBJ1-4	TGTGCCAGCACTACGGGGGGAACTAATGAAAAACTGTTTTTT	CASTTGGTNEKLFF
-	few	TRBV5-1	TRBJ2-5	TGCGCCAGCAGCCCCCCTACGGAGACCCAGTACTTC	CASSPPTETQYF
-	-	TRBV15	TRBJ2-7	TGTGCCACCAGCAGGGACGGTTACGAGCAGTACTTC	CATSRDGYEQYF
-	few	TRBV12-5	TRBJ2-3	TGTGCTAGTGGTCCCGGCGGGGCAGATACGCAGTATTTT	CASGPGGADTQYF
-	-	TRBV7-2	TRBJ1-2	TGTGCCAGCAGCTTCAGGGCAACGGGGCGAGGCGGCTACACCTTC	CASSFRATGRGGYTF
-	few	TRBV19	TRBJ1-5	TGTGCCAGTAGTGAACAGGTGAGGAGAGTAAGACAGCCCCAGCATTTT	CASSEQVRRVRQPQHF
TRBD1	few	TRBV7-2	TRBJ2-7	TGTGCCAGCAGCGGCCGGGACAGGGGGCGAGGTTTTATAACCTACGAGCAGTACTTC	CASSGRDRGRGFITYEQYF
TRBD2	-	TRBV7-2	TRBJ2-7	TGTGCCAGCAGCTTAGAAGGAACCGGGAGGAAGGGTCGCGAGCAGTACTTC	CASSLEGTGRKGREQYF
-	few	TRBV15	TRBJ1-5	TGTGCCACCAGCAAGGACGGGTTGACTTATCAGCCCCAGCATTTT	CATSKDGLTYQPQHF
TRBD1	-	TRBV4-3	TRBJ2-7	TGCGCCAGCAGCCCGGGACAGGGAGGCGAGCAGTACTTC	CASSPGQGGEQYF
-	-	TRBV15	TRBJ2-7	TGTGCCACCAGCAGAATGCCCATAAACGAGCAGTACTTC	CATSRMPINEQYF
TRBD2	few	TRBV6-6	TRBJ2-1	TGTGCCAGCATGTCCCTAGCGGGGGGGCCGGGCAATGAGCAGTTCTTC	CASMSLAGGPGNEQFF
-	-	TRBV19	TRBJ1-1	TGTGCCAGTAGTATAGATAAGGGGGTCCGATACACTGAAGCTTTCTTT	CASSIDKGVRYTEAFF
-	-	TRBV9	TRBJ2-7	TGTGCCAGCAGCGTTAGTCCGAACCCAGTCGACGAGCAGTACTTC	CASSVSPNPVDEQYF
TRBD1	few	TRBV6-5	TRBJ1-1	TGTGCCAGCAGTCTGACAGGGAAGAGTACTGAAGCTTTCTTT	CASSLTGKSTEAFF
TRBD1	few	TRBV7-9	TRBJ1-2	TGTGCCAGCAGCCCGAGACAGGGGGCCGGTTATGGCTACACCTTC	CASSPRQGAGYGYTF
TRBD1	-	TRBV9	TRBJ1-6	TGTGCCAGCAGCCCCGACAGGGTAGTCCGCTCACCCCTCCACTTT	CASSPDRVVRSPLHF
TRBD1	few	TRBV15	TRBJ2-7	TGTGCCACCAGCCGCGGACAGGGCACCTACGAGCAGTACTTC	CATSRGQGTYEQYF
TRBD1	-	TRBV7-7	TRBJ2-5	TGTGCCAGCAGCCTCACGGGACAGGCAAAGACCCAGTACTTC	CASSLTGQAKTQYF
TRBD1	-	TRBV7-2	TRBJ2-5	TGTGCCAGCAGCAGAGTTCCAAGAACCGGACAGGGGCCGGGGACCCAGTACTTC	CASSRVPRTGQGPGTQYF
-	-	TRBV7-2	TRBJ2-6	TGTGCCAGCAGAGCAGGGGTGGCTGGGGCCAACGTCCTGACTTTC	CASRAGVAGANVLTF
TRBD2	-	TRBV7-3	TRBJ2-2	TGTGCCAGCAGCTCCCTAGCGGGAAACACCGGGGAGCTGTTTTTT	CASSSLAGNTGELFF
-	once	TRBV6-4	TRBJ1-2	TGTGCCAGCAGTGAAGTACCGGGGACCGCTGGCTACACCTTC	CASSEVPGTAGYTF
-	few	TRBV10-3	TRBJ1-1	TGTGCCATCAGTGAGTCGATGACAGGCAGCGGGAACACTGAAGCTTTCTTT	CAISESMTGSGNTEAFF
-	-	TRBV27	TRBJ1-1	TGTGCCAGCAGTCTAGGTTGGAACACTGAAGCTTTCTTT	CASSLGWNTEAFF
-	few	TRBV5-6	TRBJ1-2	TGTGCCAGCTCAATTGCAAGCATCGGGTACACCTTC	CASSIASIGYTF
TRBD1	-	TRBV5-4	TRBJ2-1	TGTGCCAGCAGCTTGGGAGGGGGCGAGCAGTTCTTC	CASSLGGGEQFF
-	few	TRBV7-9	TRBJ2-7	TGTGCCAGCAGCCCCCGGGGGAGCCTACCCTACGAGCAGTACTTC	CASSPRGSLPYEQYF